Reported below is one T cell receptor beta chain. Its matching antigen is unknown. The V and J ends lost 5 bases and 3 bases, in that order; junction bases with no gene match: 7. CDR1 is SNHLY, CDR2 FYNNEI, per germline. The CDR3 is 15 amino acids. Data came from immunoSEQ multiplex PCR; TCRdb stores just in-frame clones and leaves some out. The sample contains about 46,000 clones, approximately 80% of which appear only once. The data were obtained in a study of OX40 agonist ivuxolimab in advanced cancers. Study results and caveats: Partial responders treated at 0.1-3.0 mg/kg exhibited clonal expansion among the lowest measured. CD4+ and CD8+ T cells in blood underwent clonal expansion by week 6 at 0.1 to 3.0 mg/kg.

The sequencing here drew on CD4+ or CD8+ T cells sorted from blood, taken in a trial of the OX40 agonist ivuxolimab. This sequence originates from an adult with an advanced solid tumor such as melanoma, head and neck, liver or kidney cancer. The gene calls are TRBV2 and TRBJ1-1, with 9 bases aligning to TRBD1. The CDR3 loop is CASSYTGGRYTEAFF. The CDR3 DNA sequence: TGTGCCAGCAGTTATACAGGGGGCAGGTACACTGAAGCTTTCTTT.